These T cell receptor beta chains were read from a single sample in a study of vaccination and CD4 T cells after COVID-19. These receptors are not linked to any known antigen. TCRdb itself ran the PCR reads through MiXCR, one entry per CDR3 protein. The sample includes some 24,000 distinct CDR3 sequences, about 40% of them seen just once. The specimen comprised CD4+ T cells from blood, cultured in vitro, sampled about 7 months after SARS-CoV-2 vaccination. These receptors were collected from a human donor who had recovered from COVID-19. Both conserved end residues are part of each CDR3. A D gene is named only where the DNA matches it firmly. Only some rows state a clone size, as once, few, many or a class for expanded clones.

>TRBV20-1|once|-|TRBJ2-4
TGCAGTGCCTCACGACTTGCCGGGAACATTCAGTACTTC
CSASRLAGNIQYF
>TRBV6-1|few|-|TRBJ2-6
TGTGCCAGCTCGAGACGACCAGACGTCCTGACTTTC
CASSRRPDVLTF
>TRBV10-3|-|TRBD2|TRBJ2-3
TGTGCCATCAGTGCCGGGGGGACAGATACGCAGTATTTT
CAISAGGTDTQYF
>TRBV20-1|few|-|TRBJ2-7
TGCAGTGCTAGAGGCATCGGACACGCCTACGAGCAGTACTTC
CSARGIGHAYEQYF
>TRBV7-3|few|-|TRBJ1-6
TGTGCCAGCAGCCCAACGGCTGGGCTGGATTCACCCCTCCACTTT
CASSPTAGLDSPLHF
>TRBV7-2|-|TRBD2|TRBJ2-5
TGTGCCAGCAGCTCACCAGGACTAGCGGCCCAAGAGACCCAGTACTTC
CASSSPGLAAQETQYF
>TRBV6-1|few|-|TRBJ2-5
TGTGCCAGCACTGAGGGACTCCAAGAGACCCAGTACTTC
CASTEGLQETQYF
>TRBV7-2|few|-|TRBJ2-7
TGTGCCAGCAGCCTCAGGGGCACCAAGGCCGAGCAGTACTTC
CASSLRGTKAEQYF
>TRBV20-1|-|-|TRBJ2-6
TGCAGTGCTAGTTACTCTGGGGCCAACGTCCTGACTTTC
CSASYSGANVLTF
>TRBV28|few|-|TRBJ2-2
TGTGCCAGCAGTTTGAGGGGGGGTTTCACCGGGGAGCTGTTTTTT
CASSLRGGFTGELFF
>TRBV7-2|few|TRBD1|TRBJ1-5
TGTGCCAGCAGCCAACTAGGACAGGGGCACCAGCCCCAGCATTTT
CASSQLGQGHQPQHF
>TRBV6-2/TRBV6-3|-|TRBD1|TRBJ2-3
TGTGCCAGCAGACTGGACAGGGGGCGGGATACGCAGTATTTT
CASRLDRGRDTQYF
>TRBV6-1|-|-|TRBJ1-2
TGTGCCAGCAGGGGGGGAAGGGGTGGCTACACCTTC
CASRGGRGGYTF
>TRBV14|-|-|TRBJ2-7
TGTGCCAGCAGCCAACAGGGACTTCTCTCCTACGAGCAGTACTTC
CASSQQGLLSYEQYF
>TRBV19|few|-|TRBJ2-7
TGTGCCAGTAGTTCAGGGAAATACGAGCAGTACTTC
CASSSGKYEQYF
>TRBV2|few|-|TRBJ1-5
TGTGCCAGCAGTGAAGTCGAGGGTTTAGGCAATCAGCCCCAGCATTTT
CASSEVEGLGNQPQHF